This T cell receptor beta chain is drawn from a study of cytomegalovirus exposure and HLA in healthy donors. Turning to the study itself: The 500 to 750 first-cohort repertoires and the roughly 120 validation repertoires shared the same platform, a later analysis reported.

The V and J ends lost 1 base and 4 bases, in that order; junction bases with no gene match: 5. Germline loops: CDR1 SGHRS, CDR2 YFSETQ. The CDR3 is made up of 15 amino acids. TCRdb keeps only in-frame clones here, not all; method: immunoSEQ multiplex PCR. Among some 260,000 clones listed, roughly 84% were seen once. The study drew the donors from its roughly 120-subject validation cohort, separate from the approximately 670-subject first cohort. The chain combines TRBV5-1 with TRBJ2-7, with 10 positions matching TRBD2. Source material: PBMCs. This TCR came from a man aged 18-30 years in good health and CMV-seropositive. CDR3 region: CASSLLAGAPYEQYF. The CDR3 nucleotides read TGCGCCAGCAGCTTGCTAGCGGGAGCCCCTTACGAGCAGTACTTC.